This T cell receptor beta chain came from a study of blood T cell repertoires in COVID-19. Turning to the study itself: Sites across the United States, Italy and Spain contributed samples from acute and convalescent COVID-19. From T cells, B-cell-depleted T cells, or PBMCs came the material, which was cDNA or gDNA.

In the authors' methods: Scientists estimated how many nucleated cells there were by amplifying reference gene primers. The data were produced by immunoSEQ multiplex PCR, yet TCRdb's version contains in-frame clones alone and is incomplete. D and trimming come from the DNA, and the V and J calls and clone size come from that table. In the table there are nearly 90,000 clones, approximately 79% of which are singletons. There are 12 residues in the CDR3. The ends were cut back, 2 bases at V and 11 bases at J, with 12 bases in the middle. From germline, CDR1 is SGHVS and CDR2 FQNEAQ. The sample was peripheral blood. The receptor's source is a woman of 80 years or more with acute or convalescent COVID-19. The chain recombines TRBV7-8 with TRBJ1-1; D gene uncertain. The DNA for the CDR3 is TGTGCCAGCAGCTTATCTTTACTTTCCGCTTTCTTT. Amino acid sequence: CASSLSLLSAFF.